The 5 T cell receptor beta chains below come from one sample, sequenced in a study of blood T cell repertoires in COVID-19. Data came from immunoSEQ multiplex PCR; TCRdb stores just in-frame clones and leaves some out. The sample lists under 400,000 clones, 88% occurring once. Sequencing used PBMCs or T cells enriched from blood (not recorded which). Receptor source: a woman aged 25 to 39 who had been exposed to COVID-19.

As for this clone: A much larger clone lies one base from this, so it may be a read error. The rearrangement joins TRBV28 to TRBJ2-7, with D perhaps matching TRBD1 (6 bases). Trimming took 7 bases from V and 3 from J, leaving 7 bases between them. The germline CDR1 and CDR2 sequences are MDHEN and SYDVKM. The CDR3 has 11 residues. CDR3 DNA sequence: TGTGCCAGCATAGGGGGCTACGAGCAGTACTTC. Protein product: CASIGGYEQYF.

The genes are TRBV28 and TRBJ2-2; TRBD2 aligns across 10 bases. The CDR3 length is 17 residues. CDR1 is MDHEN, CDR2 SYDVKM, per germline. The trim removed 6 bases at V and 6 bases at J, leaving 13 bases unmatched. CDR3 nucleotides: TGTGCCAGCAGCACTCCTCTCAGCGGGAGGGCCGCCGGGGAGCTGTTTTTT. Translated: CASSTPLSGRAAGELFF.

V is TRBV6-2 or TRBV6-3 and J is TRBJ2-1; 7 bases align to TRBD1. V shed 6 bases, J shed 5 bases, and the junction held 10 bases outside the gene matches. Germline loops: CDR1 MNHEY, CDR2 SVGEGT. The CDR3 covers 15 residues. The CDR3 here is CASSRDRAFNNEQFF. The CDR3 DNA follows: TGTGCCAGCAGCCGCGACAGGGCCTTTAACAATGAGCAGTTCTTC.

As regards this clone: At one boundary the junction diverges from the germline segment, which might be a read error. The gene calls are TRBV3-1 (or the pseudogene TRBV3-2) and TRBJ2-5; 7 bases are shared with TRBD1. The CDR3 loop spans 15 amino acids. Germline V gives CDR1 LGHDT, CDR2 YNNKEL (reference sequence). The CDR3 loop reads CASSQVGDSQQTQYF. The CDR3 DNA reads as TGTGCCAGCAGCCAAGTAGGGGACAGCCAACAGACCCAGTACTTC.

The chain's CDR3 is CATSPTEGLAPGELFF. The DNA for the CDR3 is TGTGCCACCAGCCCTACGGAGGGACTAGCCCCCGGGGAGCTGTTTTTT. V usage is TRBV15 and J usage is TRBJ2-2; 9 bases line up with TRBD2. The germline V gene encodes CDR1 LNHNV and CDR2 YYDKDF (reference sequence). CDR3 size: 16 residues. Trimming cost V 5 bases and J 6 bases; bases outside gene matches: 10.